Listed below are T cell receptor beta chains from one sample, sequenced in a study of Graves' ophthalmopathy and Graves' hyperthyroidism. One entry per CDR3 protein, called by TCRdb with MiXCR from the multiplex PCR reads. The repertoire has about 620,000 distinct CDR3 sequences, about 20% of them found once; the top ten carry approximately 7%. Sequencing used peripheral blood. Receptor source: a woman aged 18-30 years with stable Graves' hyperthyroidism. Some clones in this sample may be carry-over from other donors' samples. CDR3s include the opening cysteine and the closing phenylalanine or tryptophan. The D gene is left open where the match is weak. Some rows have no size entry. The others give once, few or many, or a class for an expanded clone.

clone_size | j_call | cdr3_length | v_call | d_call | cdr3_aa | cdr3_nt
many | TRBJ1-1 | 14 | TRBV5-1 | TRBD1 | CASSSGQGWTEAFF | TGCGCCAGCAGCTCGGGACAGGGATGGACTGAAGCTTTCTTT
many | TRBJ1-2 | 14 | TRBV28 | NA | CASSLRFFGYGYTF | TGTGCCAGCAGTCTACGGTTTTTTGGCTATGGCTACACCTTC
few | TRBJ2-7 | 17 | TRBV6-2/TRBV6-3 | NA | CASSVYPGRDNSYEQYF | TGTGCCAGCAGCGTCTACCCCGGCCGGGACAACTCCTACGAGCAGTACTTC
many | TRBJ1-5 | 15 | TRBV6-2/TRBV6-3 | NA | CASSYSGYSNQPQHF | TGTGCCAGCAGTTACTCGGGGTATAGCAATCAGCCCCAGCATTTT
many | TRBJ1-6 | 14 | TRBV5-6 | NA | CASSWGAFDSPLHF | TGTGCCAGCAGCTGGGGGGCATTTGATTCACCCCTCCACTTT
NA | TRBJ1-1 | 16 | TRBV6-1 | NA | CASSARSGGMNTEAFF | TGTGCCAGCAGTGCCAGATCAGGCGGGATGAACACTGAAGCTTTCTTT
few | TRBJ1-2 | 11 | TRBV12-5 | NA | CANSPGNGYTF | TGTGCTAATTCCCCTGGGAATGGCTACACCTTC
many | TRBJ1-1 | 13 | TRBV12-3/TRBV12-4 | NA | CASSNEGGTEAFF | TGTGCCAGCAGTAATGAGGGAGGAACTGAAGCTTTCTTT
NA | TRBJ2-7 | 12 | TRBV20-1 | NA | CSATGTIYEQYF | TGCAGTGCTACAGGAACCATATACGAGCAGTACTTC
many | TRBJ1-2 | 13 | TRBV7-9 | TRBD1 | CASSLATGGGYTF | TGTGCCAGCAGCTTAGCGACAGGGGGCGGCTACACCTTC
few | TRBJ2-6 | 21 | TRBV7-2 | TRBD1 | CASSLWTGGMIYSSGANVLTF | TGTGCCAGCAGCTTATGGACAGGGGGCATGATTTACTCGTCTGGGGCCAACGTCCTGACTTTC
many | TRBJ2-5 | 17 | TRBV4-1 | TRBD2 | CASSQEAIAGYLETQYF | TGCGCCAGCAGCCAAGAGGCTATAGCGGGGTATTTGGAGACCCAGTACTTC
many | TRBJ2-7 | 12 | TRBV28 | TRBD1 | CASRRQGWSQYF | TGTGCCAGCAGGAGACAGGGATGGTCGCAGTACTTC
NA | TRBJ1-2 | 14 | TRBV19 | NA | CASSIGRAIYGYTF | TGTGCCAGTAGTATCGGACGGGCGATCTATGGCTACACCTTC
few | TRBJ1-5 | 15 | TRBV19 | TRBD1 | CASSIQDRGGQPQHF | TGTGCCAGTAGTATTCAGGACAGGGGAGGGCAGCCCCAGCATTTT
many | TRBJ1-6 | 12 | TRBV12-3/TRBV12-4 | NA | CASSLTGGPLHF | TGTGCCAGCAGTCTGACGGGGGGACCCCTCCACTTT
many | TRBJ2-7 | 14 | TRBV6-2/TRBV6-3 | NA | CLSPTGLTSYEQYF | TGTTTATCGCCGACAGGCCTCACCTCCTACGAGCAGTACTTC
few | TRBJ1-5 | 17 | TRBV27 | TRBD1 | CASSITGGVQNNQPQHF | TGTGCCAGCAGTATTACAGGGGGCGTTCAGAACAATCAGCCCCAGCATTTT
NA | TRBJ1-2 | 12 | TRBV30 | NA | CAWVDSPYGYTF | TGTGCCTGGGTAGACAGCCCCTATGGCTACACCTTC
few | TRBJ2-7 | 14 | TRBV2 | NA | CASETALISYEQYF | TGTGCCAGCGAGACCGCTCTAATTTCCTACGAGCAGTACTTC
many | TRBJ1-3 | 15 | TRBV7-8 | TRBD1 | CASSSRTGPGNTIYF | TGTGCCAGCAGCTCCCGGACAGGGCCTGGAAACACCATATATTTT
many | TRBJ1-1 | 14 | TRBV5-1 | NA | CASSFGGAPNEAFF | TGCGCCAGCAGCTTCGGGGGGGCGCCTAATGAAGCTTTCTTT
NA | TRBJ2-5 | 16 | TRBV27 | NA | CASSLSGAGAWETQYF | TGTGCCAGCAGTTTATCGGGTGCGGGGGCGTGGGAGACCCAGTACTTC
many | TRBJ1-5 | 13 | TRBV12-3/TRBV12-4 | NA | CASSTSRNQPQHF | TGTGCCAGCAGTACCTCGCGGAATCAGCCCCAGCATTTT
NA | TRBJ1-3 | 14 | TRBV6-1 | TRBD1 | CASGQVSSGNTIYF | TGTGCCAGCGGACAGGTCTCCTCTGGAAACACCATATATTTT